This T cell receptor (beta chain) originates from a study of blood T cell repertoires in COVID-19. Study background: There were acute and convalescent COVID-19 samples, and they came from the United States, Italy and Spain. Sources were T cells, B-cell-depleted T cells, or PBMCs; the material itself was cDNA or gDNA.

Authors' methods: Scientists estimated how many nucleated cells there were by amplifying reference gene primers. Sequenced by immunoSEQ multiplex PCR; TCRdb stores in-frame clones only, minus some. For V, J and clone size, that table is used; D and trimming come from the DNA. The profile shows tens of thousands of clones, 75% to 90% of them singletons. Material for sequencing was peripheral blood. This clonotype was obtained from a man over 45 with active or convalescent COVID-19.

DNA of the CDR3: TGTGCAAGTCGCTTAGGGGGAGTCGGACTAGCGACGGATAGTGGGGGCGCAGATACGCAGTATTTT. This translates into CASRLGGVGLATDSGGADTQYF. The V and J genes are TRBV12-2 and TRBJ2-3; the table's D call, TRBD2, has no DNA check behind it. TRBV12-2 is an annotated pseudogene. The CDR3 contains 22 residues.